These 19 T cell receptor beta chains came from one sample sequenced in a study of Ad26.COV2.S vaccination and SARS-CoV-2 variants. Here immunoSEQ multiplex PCR was the method, and the copy in TCRdb shows in-frame clones only, minus some. The sample carries 300,000 to 500,000 clones, 75% to 90% recorded once. Treatment in this sample: about 20 received Ad26.COV2.S at low or high dose, single or two shots; 5 received placebo; per-sample allocation not given. Following the first vaccine or placebo injection, samples were taken on day 63. The source was peripheral blood, collected in a trial of Ad26.COV2.S vaccine versus placebo. Source of these receptors: a person aged 18-60 years who received the Ad26.COV2.S COVID-19 vaccine or a placebo.

The gene calls are TRBV6-2 or TRBV6-3 and TRBJ2-1; 7 positions agree with TRBD1. Trimming removed 2 bases from V and 7 bases from J; junction bases left unmatched: 8. Germline values: CDR1 MNHEY, CDR2 SVGEGT. CDR3 length: 15 residues. The CDR3 loop reads CASSYPTGRVNEQFF. CDR3 bases: TGTGCCAGCAGTTACCCGACAGGGCGGGTGAATGAGCAGTTCTTC.

The sample holds a few counts of this clone. The chain uses TRBV19 and TRBJ1-6; possible D gene TRBD1, 5 bases. Deletions cut 9 bases from V and 5 bases from J, with 14 bases between. This CDR3 is 14 amino acids long. Germline V gene data show CDR1 as LNHDA and CDR2 as SQIVND (reference sequence). For the CDR3, the DNA is TGTGCCAGCAGACCGGGACCGGATAATTCACCCCTCCACTTT. The encoded protein is CASRPGPDNSPLHF.

The chain couples TRBV3-1 (or the pseudogene TRBV3-2) to TRBJ2-1; D remains unclear. In germline, CDR1 is LGHDT, CDR2 YNNKEL (reference sequence). Trimming removed 1 base from V and 1 base from J, with 11 bases in between. CDR3 length equals 16 residues. The CDR3 DNA reads TGTGCCAGCAGCCAAGTTTACCGGTCTTCCTACAATGAGCAGTTCTTC. It encodes CASSQVYRSSYNEQFF.

This chain uses TRBV25-1 with TRBJ2-2; 8 bases are shared with TRBD1. There are 15 residues in the CDR3. Trimming removed 6 bases from V and 4 bases from J; junction bases left unmatched: 7. The germline CDR1 and CDR2 sequences are MGHDK and SYGVNS. CDR3 sequence: CASSKDRALTGELFF. For the CDR3, the DNA is TGTGCCAGCAGCAAGGACAGGGCTCTCACCGGGGAGCTGTTTTTT.

This chain uses TRBV7-8 with TRBJ2-3, with 10 bases matching TRBD2. The CDR3 runs to 18 residues. Per the germline V gene, CDR1 is SGHVS and CDR2 is FQNEAQ. V trimming: 5 bases; J trimming: 4 bases; junction bases outside the gene matches: 15. DNA of the CDR3: TGTGCCAGCAGCGCTCCTAGCGGGGGCCGGCCAACGGCAGATACGCAGTATTTT. This codes for CASSAPSGGRPTADTQYF.

The chain uses TRBV3-1 (or the pseudogene TRBV3-2) and TRBJ2-1; D perhaps matches TRBD2 (7 bases). Germline-derived CDR1 and CDR2 are LGHDT and YNNKEL (reference sequence). Trimming cost V 0 bases and J 4 bases, with 16 bases left between them. The CDR3 runs 17 residues. The CDR3: CASSQEGGGGAYNEQFF. In nucleotides, the CDR3 is TGTGCCAGCAGCCAAGAGGGAGGTGGGGGGGCGTACAATGAGCAGTTCTTC.

This chain uses TRBV7-9 with TRBJ1-2; D is unclear. The CDR3 totals 14 residues. V dropped 4 bases and J dropped 1 base, with 10 bases sitting between them. Germline values: CDR1 SEHNR, CDR2 FQNEAQ (reference sequence). The CDR3 spells CASSSAGGNYGYTF. DNA for the CDR3: TGTGCCAGCAGCTCCGCGGGCGGTAACTATGGCTACACCTTC.

This chain links TRBV7-9 with TRBJ1-4; D gene ambiguous. CDR1 and CDR2 from the germline V gene are SEHNR and FQNEAQ (reference sequence). The CDR3 covers 17 residues. V lost 1 base, J lost 5 bases, and 17 bases lay in between. For the CDR3, the DNA is TGTGCCAGCAGCTTAGAATCGGGGTTAGGTAGGAATGAAAAACTGTTTTTT. This encodes CASSLESGLGRNEKLFF. Full variable domain (remainder filled in from reference TRBV7-9 and TRBJ1-4): DTGVSQNPRHKITKRGQNVTFRCDPISEHNRLYWYRQTLGQGPEFLTYFQNEAQLEKSRLLSDRFSAERPKGSFSTLEIQRTEQGDSAMYLCASSLESGLGRNEKLFFGSGTQLSVL.

The chain joins TRBV4-1 to TRBJ1-2; D remains unclear. Between the trimmed V and J ends, which lost 1 base and 1 base, there was a span of 7 bases. Germline-derived CDR1 and CDR2 are MGHRA and YSYEKL. This CDR3 spans 14 amino acids. The CDR3 spells CASSQVLGNYGYTF. DNA of the CDR3: TGCGCCAGCAGCCAAGTTTTGGGTAACTATGGCTACACCTTC.

The chain recombines TRBV7-9 with TRBJ1-1, with D unresolved. This CDR3 spans 15 amino acids. V was shortened by 1 base and J by 6 bases, with 15 bases between the two germline ends. CDR1 is SEHNR, CDR2 FQNEAQ, per germline (reference sequence). Here the CDR3 reads CASSLGGSLGPEAFF. The CDR3 coding sequence is TGTGCCAGCAGCTTAGGAGGGTCCCTTGGCCCTGAAGCTTTCTTT.

This chain uses TRBV4-2 with TRBJ2-2, with 7 nucleotides matching TRBD1. Trimming at V came to 10 bases and at J to 6 bases, leaving 5 bases not matched to a gene. The germline CDR1 and CDR2 sequences are LGHNA and YNFKEQ. This CDR3 is built from 12 residues. In DNA, the CDR3 is TGTGCCACCCGAGGGGGCTCCGGGGAGCTGTTTTTT. Its translation: CATRGGSGELFF.

The gene calls are TRBV18 and TRBJ1-1, with TRBD1 identical over 11 bases. Germline CDR1 reads KGHSH; CDR2 reads LQKENI. The CDR3 length is 17 residues. After removal of 4 bases from V and 0 bases from J, the junction contained 7 bases not matched to a gene. The CDR3 nucleotides are TGTGCCAGCTCACAAAGCGGGACAGGGGGGATGAACACTGAAGCTTTCTTT. This translates into CASSQSGTGGMNTEAFF. Filled out from reference TRBV18 and TRBJ1-1, the complete variable domain reads NAGVMQNPRHLVRRRGQEARLRCSPMKGHSHVYWYRQLPEEGLKFMVYLQKENIIDESGMPKERFSAEFPKEGPSILRIQQVVRGDSAAYFCASSQSGTGGMNTEAFFGQGTRLTVV.

CDR3 amino acids: CSVVRVDTGELFF. DNA for the CDR3: TGCAGCGTTGTCAGGGTGGACACCGGGGAGCTGTTTTTT. The chain employs TRBV29-1 and TRBJ2-2, with TRBD1 as a possible D gene (5 bases). This CDR3 contains 13 residues. V was pared by 4 bases and J by 3 bases, with 9 bases between. Germline CDR1 reads SQVTM; CDR2 reads ANQGSEA.

The table lists this clone with a few counts. The J gene is TRBJ2-7, the V gene TRBV30; D remains ambiguous. CDR3 size: 12 residues. V lost 5 bases and J lost 2, with 10 bases in between. From germline, CDR1 is GTSNPN and CDR2 SVGIG (reference sequence). CDR3 sequence reads: CAWSPQTYEQYF. The CDR3 DNA reads TGTGCCTGGTCTCCTCAAACCTACGAGCAGTACTTC. The full variable domain, its missing parts supplied by reference TRBV30 and TRBJ2-7, is SQTIHQWPATLVQPVGSPLSLECTVEGTSNPNLYWYRQAAGRGLQLLFYSVGIGQISSEVPQNLSASRPQDRQFILSSKKLLLSDSGFYLCAWSPQTYEQYFGPGTRLTVT.

V is TRBV3-1 (or the pseudogene TRBV3-2) and J is TRBJ1-3, with no clear D. V lost 0 bases and J lost 4, with 10 bases in between. The CDR3 consists of 15 residues. Germline V gene lookup returns CDR1 LGHDT and CDR2 YNNKEL (reference sequence). CDR3 DNA sequence: TGTGCCAGCAGCCAAGAAGGGTATAGGGGAAACACCATATATTTT. As protein: CASSQEGYRGNTIYF.

The gene calls are TRBV19 and TRBJ1-4; TRBD1 is a possible D gene (5 bases). Germline CDR1 reads LNHDA; CDR2 reads SQIVND (reference sequence). The CDR3 extends over 16 amino acids. V lost 3 bases, J lost 4 bases, and 15 bases lay in between. The CDR3, as DNA: TGTGCCAGTAGTATGGCCGGGGCTGGAGGTAATGAAAAACTGTTTTTT. It specifies CASSMAGAGGNEKLFF.

V gene TRBV14 combines with J gene TRBJ2-2; 8 bases are a match to TRBD1. This CDR3 spans 17 amino acids. The V gene's germline CDR1 is SGHDN and CDR2 FVKESK. V shed 1 base, J shed 5 bases, and the junction held 9 bases outside the gene matches. This chain's CDR3 is CASSQALGQGGTGELFF. For the CDR3, the DNA is TGTGCCAGCAGCCAAGCTTTAGGACAGGGAGGAACCGGGGAGCTGTTTTTT.

The chain couples TRBV6-1 to TRBJ1-3; D remains unclear. V lost 1 base and J lost 3, with 13 bases in between. The CDR3 has 16 residues. Germline lookup yields CDR1 MNHNS and CDR2 SASEGT. This CDR3 reads CASSEVLGRFGNTIYF. As DNA, the CDR3 is TGTGCCAGCAGTGAAGTGCTCGGACGGTTTGGAAACACCATATATTTT.

V usage is TRBV6-1 and J usage is TRBJ1-2, with a possible D match to TRBD1 (5 bases). Trimming took 1 base from V and 0 from J, leaving 9 bases between them. Germline lookup yields CDR1 MNHNS and CDR2 SASEGT. The CDR3 covers 15 residues. The CDR3 protein is CASSEGGSSNYGYTF. The DNA of the CDR3 is TGTGCCAGCAGTGAAGGGGGGTCCTCTAACTATGGCTACACCTTC.